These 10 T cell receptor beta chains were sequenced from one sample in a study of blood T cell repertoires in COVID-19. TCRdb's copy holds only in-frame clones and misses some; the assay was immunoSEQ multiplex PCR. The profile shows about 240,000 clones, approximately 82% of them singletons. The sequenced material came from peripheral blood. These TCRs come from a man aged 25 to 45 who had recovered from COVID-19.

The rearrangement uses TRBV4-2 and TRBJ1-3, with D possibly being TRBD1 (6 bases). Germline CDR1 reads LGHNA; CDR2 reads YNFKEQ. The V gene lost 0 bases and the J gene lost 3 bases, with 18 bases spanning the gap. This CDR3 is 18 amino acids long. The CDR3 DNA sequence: TGTGCCAGCAGCCAAGACCCCCTCGGGGGGGCCGTTGGAAACACCATATATTTT. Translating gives CASSQDPLGGAVGNTIYF.

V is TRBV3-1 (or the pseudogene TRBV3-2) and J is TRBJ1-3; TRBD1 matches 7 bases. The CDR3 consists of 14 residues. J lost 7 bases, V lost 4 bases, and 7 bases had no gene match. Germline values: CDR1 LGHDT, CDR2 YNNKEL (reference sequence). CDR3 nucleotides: TGTGCCAGCAGCCCGACAGGGTCCAGGAACACCATATATTTT. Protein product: CASSPTGSRNTIYF.

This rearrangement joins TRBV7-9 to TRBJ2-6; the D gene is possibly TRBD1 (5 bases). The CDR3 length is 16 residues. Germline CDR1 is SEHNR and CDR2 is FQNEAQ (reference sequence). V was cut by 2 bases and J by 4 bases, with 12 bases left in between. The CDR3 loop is CASSLLSGSGANVLTF. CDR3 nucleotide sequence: TGTGCCAGCAGCTTATTATCAGGGTCAGGGGCCAACGTCCTGACTTTC.

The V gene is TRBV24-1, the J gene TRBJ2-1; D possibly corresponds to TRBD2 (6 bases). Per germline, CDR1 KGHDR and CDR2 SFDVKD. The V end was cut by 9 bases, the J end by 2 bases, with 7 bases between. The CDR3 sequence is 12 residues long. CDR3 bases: TGTGCCACCCGGGGGACCTACAATGAGCAGTTCTTC. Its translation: CATRGTYNEQFF.

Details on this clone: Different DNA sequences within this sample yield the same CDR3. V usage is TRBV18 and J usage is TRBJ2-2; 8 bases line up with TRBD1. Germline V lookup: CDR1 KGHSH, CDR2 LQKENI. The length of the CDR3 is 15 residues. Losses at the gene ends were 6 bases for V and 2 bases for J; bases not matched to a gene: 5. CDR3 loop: CASSPGQANTGELFF. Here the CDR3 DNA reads TGTGCCAGCTCGCCGGGACAGGCTAACACCGGGGAGCTGTTTTTT.

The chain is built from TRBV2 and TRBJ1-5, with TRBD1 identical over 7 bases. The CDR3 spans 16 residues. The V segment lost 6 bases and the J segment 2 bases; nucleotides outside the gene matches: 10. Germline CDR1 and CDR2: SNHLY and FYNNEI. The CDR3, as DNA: TGTGCCAGCAGGGCTAACACAGGGGAAGGCAATCAGCCCCAGCATTTT. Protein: CASRANTGEGNQPQHF.

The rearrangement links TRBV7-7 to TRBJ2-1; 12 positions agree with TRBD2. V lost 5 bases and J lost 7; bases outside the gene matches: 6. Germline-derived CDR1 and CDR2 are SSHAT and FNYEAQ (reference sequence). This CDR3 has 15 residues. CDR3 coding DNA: TGTGCCAGCAGCCCAACTAGCGGGGGGCTTAATGAGCAGTTCTTC. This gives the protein CASSPTSGGLNEQFF.

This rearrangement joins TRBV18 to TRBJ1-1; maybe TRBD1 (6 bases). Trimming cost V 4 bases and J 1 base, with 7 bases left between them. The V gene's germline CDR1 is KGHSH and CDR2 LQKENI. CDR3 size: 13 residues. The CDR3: CASSQGENTEAFF. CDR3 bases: TGTGCCAGCTCACAGGGGGAGAACACTGAAGCTTTCTTT.

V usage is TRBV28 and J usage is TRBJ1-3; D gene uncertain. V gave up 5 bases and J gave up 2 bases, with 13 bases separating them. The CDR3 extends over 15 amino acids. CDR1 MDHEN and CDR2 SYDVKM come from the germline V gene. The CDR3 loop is CASSPPQITGNTIYF. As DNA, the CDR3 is TGTGCCAGCAGTCCACCCCAGATAACTGGAAACACCATATATTTT.

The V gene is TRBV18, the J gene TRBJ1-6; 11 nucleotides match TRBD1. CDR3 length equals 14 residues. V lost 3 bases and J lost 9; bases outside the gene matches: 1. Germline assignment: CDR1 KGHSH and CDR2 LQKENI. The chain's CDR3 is CASSPGTGGSPLHF. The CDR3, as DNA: TGTGCCAGCTCACCCGGGACAGGGGGTTCACCCCTCCACTTT.